This T cell receptor (beta chain) was sequenced during a study of shared clonotypes between healthy human individuals. Germline assignment: CDR1 SGHRS and CDR2 YFSETQ. The CDR3 is 15 amino acids. Trimming took off 1 base at V and 3 bases at J, with 13 bases between the two ends. A note on this clone: The antigen is not known.

Per sorted-subset replicate PCR, input was about 180 ng DNA, representing tens of thousands of T cell genomes. Libraries were prepared by immunoSEQ multiplex PCR; TCRdb keeps only in-frame clonotypes and omits some of them. The table includes 2 million to 2.5 million clones, roughly 90% detected once. Study-wide findings and caveats: Naive subsets generally exceeded memory subsets in estimated richness. Limited genetic and exposure-history diversity came from having few donors.

This clonotype originated in a man aged 18-30 years in good health. Some clones in this sample may be carry-over from other donors' samples. The rearrangement links TRBV5-1 to TRBJ1-1, with no clear D. The sequencing sample was made of naive CD4+ T cells from PBMCs. The subset was: CD45RA+ positively selected. The CDR3 loop is CASSLLPAGDTEAFF. The DNA of the CDR3 is TGCGCCAGCAGCTTGCTACCGGCTGGAGACACTGAAGCTTTCTTT.